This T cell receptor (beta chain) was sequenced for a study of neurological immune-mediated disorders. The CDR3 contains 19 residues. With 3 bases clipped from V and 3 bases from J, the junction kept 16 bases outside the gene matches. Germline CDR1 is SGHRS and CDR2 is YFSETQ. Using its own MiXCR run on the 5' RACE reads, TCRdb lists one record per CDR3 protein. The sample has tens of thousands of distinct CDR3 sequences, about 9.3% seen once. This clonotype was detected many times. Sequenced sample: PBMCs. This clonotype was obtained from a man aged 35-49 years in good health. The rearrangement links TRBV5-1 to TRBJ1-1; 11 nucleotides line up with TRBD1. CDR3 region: CASSYIPRTGGPGDTEAFF. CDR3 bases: TGCGCCAGCAGCTATATTCCAAGGACAGGGGGCCCAGGGGACACTGAAGCTTTCTTT.